The T cell receptor (beta chain) under discussion was sequenced for a study of control samples from healthy donors and cancer patients. The CDR3 extends over 16 amino acids. The V gene end was trimmed by 6 bases and the J gene end by 5 bases; junction bases not matched to a gene: 6. Germline values: CDR1 SGHTA, CDR2 FQGNSA. The data were produced by immunoSEQ multiplex PCR, yet TCRdb's version contains in-frame clones alone and is incomplete. The repertoire consists of about 190,000 clones, with over 80% occurring once and the leading ten covering 1.8%. V is TRBV7-2 and J is TRBJ2-5, with 16 bases that match TRBD2. Sequenced material: blood. This sequence originates from a man aged 30 to 39 in good health. The CDR3 here is CASRWLGLAGGETQYF. The DNA for the CDR3 is TGTGCCAGCAGGTGGCTGGGACTAGCGGGGGGGGAGACCCAGTACTTC.